Below, one T cell receptor beta chain is given with its context. Its matching antigen is unknown. Time point given: new active TB diagnosis, blood taken before or within 7 days of starting treatment. This CDR3 has 14 amino acids. Germline values: CDR1 MNHNY, CDR2 SVGAGI (reference sequence). J lost 6 bases, V lost 7 bases, and 7 bases had no gene match. The protocol was immunoSEQ multiplex PCR, while the TCRdb copy is restricted to in-frame clones and leaves out a portion. Of tens of thousands of clones detected, roughly 94% appear once; the ten largest clones hold 6.5% to 7%. This entry comes from a study of T cells in tuberculosis. General study findings and limits: Active tuberculosis TCR-alpha repertoires lay closer to GMM-specific TCRs than IGRA-negative controls, suggesting clonal expansion. The TCR-beta difference was not significant; alpha differences partly reflected length.

Here the sequenced sample was PBMCs, taken at tuberculosis diagnosis. The source of this sequence is an adult with tuberculosis. V and J are TRBV6-6 and TRBJ2-2, with 8 bases that match TRBD2. The CDR3 sequence is CASMSGGSAGELFF. Written as DNA, the CDR3 is TGTGCCAGCATGTCGGGGGGGTCGGCCGGGGAGCTGTTTTTT.